The source of this TCR beta chain is a study of cytomegalovirus exposure and HLA in healthy donors. Overall study: Assignment to the Caucasian-associated ancestry cluster applied to over 70% of the approximately 420 genotyped donors. Study-wide points: Most observed TCR sequences were rare, whereas some public TCRs were detected in many donors. HLA restriction was apparent for most CMV-associated TCR beta chains in a later analysis.

The PCR used 60 Vbeta and 13 Jbeta primers. Sequencing used immunoSEQ multiplex PCR; TCRdb keeps in-frame clones, though not all of them. Counted here are 200,000 to 300,000 clones, around 80% occurring once; the ten biggest clones make up approximately 0.47%. With 5 bases clipped from V and 9 bases from J, the junction kept 13 bases outside the gene matches. This CDR3 comprises 15 residues. Germline V CDR1 and CDR2: SQVTM, ANQGSEA. Comments on this clone: The antigen remains unidentified.

The chain has TRBV29-1 and TRBJ2-1; 10 bases line up with TRBD2. This clonotype was obtained from a boy younger than 18 in good health and CMV-seronegative. The specimen sequenced was PBMCs. CDR3 region: CSVRYLLAGEGEQFF. The DNA of the CDR3 is TGCAGCGTTCGATACCTGCTAGCGGGAGAGGGTGAGCAGTTCTTC.